A selection of T cell receptor beta chains follows, all from one sample in a study of blood T cell repertoires in COVID-19. Data came from immunoSEQ multiplex PCR; TCRdb stores just in-frame clones and leaves some out. The profile shows approximately 200,000 clones, 87% of them singletons. Sample: PBMCs or T cells enriched from blood (not recorded which). All receptors derive from a man aged 30 to 45 in a cohort exposed to, infected with or recovered from COVID-19 (not recorded which). Both conserved end residues are part of each CDR3. D genes are given only for firm matches. Part of the rows lack a size; the others show once, few, many or a class for expanded clones.

CDR3 protein | CDR3 DNA | V gene | clone size | J gene | D gene
CASSSARTGVYEQYF | TGTGCCAGCAGCTCAGCGAGGACAGGCGTCTACGAGCAGTACTTC | TRBV11-3 | once | TRBJ2-7 | TRBD1
CSARSPGNF | TGCAGTGCTAGATCCCCCGGGAATTTT | TRBV20-1 | NA | TRBJ1-4 | NA
CASSFRGSPPNTEAFF | TGCGCCAGCAGCTTTCGCGGATCCCCCCCTAACACTGAAGCTTTCTTT | TRBV5-1 | NA | TRBJ1-1 | NA
CATSAGVGYTF | TGTGCCACCAGTGCGGGGGTTGGCTACACCTTC | TRBV24-1 | NA | TRBJ1-2 | NA
CASSLERTGEETQYF | TGTGCCAGCAGCTTAGAAAGGACAGGGGAAGAGACCCAGTACTTC | TRBV11-2 | once | TRBJ2-5 | TRBD1
CASSVAGTYEQYF | TGTGCCAGCAGCGTCGCGGGCACCTACGAGCAGTACTTC | TRBV7-9 | NA | TRBJ2-7 | NA
CASTANRVSGEKLFF | TGTGCCAGCACAGCGAACAGGGTATCAGGTGAAAAACTGTTTTTT | TRBV11-2 | NA | TRBJ1-4 | NA
CASALSGLSYNEQFF | TGTGCTAGTGCTTTAAGCGGGTTGTCCTACAATGAGCAGTTCTTC | TRBV12-5 | NA | TRBJ2-1 | NA
CASSDAGLRPDTQYF | TGTGCCAGTAGCGACGCCGGACTCCGCCCAGATACGCAGTATTTT | TRBV19 | NA | TRBJ2-3 | NA
CASSKCVDSYEQYF | TGTGCCAGCAGCAAGTGCGTCGACTCCTACGAGCAGTACTTC | TRBV21-1 | NA | TRBJ2-7 | NA
CASSQDRRSVRGYTF | TGTGCCAGCAGCCAAGATCGGAGGTCCGTCCGTGGCTACACCTTC | TRBV3-1/TRBV3-2 | NA | TRBJ1-2 | NA
CASSLGGTGGSEAEAFF | TGCGCCAGCAGCTTGGGTGGGACAGGGGGCTCGGAGGCTGAAGCTTTCTTT | TRBV5-1 | NA | TRBJ1-1 | TRBD1
CASSPTSGTDTQYF | TGTGCCAGCAGCCCGACTAGCGGCACAGATACGCAGTATTTT | TRBV9 | few | TRBJ2-3 | TRBD2
CATSRDYGSSNQPQHF | TGTGCCACCAGCAGAGATTACGGTTCTAGCAATCAGCCCCAGCATTTT | TRBV15 | NA | TRBJ1-5 | NA
CASSRQGTVYGYTF | TGTGCCAGCAGTAGACAGGGCACGGTCTATGGCTACACCTTC | TRBV28 | NA | TRBJ1-2 | TRBD1
CASSYSTALGEQYF | TGTGCCAGCAGTTACTCGACAGCCCTAGGAGAGCAGTACTTC | TRBV6-6 | NA | TRBJ2-7 | NA
CASNKVWGLEPSYGYTF | TGTGCCAGTAATAAGGTATGGGGGCTGGAGCCCAGCTATGGCTACACCTTC | TRBV19 | NA | TRBJ1-2 | NA
CATGLATSTDTQYF | TGTGCCACAGGACTAGCAACTAGCACAGATACGCAGTATTTT | TRBV5-5 | NA | TRBJ2-3 | TRBD2
CASSLLGGRAIMEFF | TGTGCCAGCAGTTTATTGGGCGGGAGGGCTATCATGGAATTCTTC | TRBV27 | NA | TRBJ2-1 | TRBD2
CASSRLGGNEQFF | TGTGCCAGCAGCCGACTAGGAGGGAATGAGCAGTTCTTC | TRBV7-3 | NA | TRBJ2-1 | NA
CASSPRGRETQYF | TGTGCCAGCAGTCCAAGGGGGCGAGAGACCCAGTACTTC | TRBV6-5 | NA | TRBJ2-5 | TRBD1
CASSYSRLADLYEQYF | TGTGCCAGCAGTTACTCACGGCTAGCGGACCTCTACGAGCAGTACTTC | TRBV6-2/TRBV6-3 | NA | TRBJ2-7 | TRBD2
CASGLLTGGSGYGYTF | TGTGCTAGTGGTTTGCTAACAGGGGGGTCCGGCTATGGCTACACCTTC | TRBV12-5 | NA | TRBJ1-2 | TRBD1
CASSLIRDTQYF | TGCGCCAGCAGCCTTATTAGAGATACGCAGTATTTT | TRBV5-1 | NA | TRBJ2-3 | NA
CASSSFKESGNTIYF | TGTGCCAGCAGCTCCTTTAAAGAGTCTGGAAACACCATATATTTT | TRBV11-2 | NA | TRBJ1-3 | NA
CASSEMAEDQPQHF | TGTGCCAGCAGTGAAATGGCAGAGGATCAGCCCCAGCATTTT | TRBV6-1 | NA | TRBJ1-5 | NA
CASSQGGLYNEQFF | TGTGCCAGCAGCCAGGGGGGACTTTACAATGAGCAGTTCTTC | TRBV3-1/TRBV3-2 | NA | TRBJ2-1 | NA
CASIPGGSSYEQYF | TGTGCCAGCATCCCCGGAGGGAGCTCCTACGAGCAGTACTTC | TRBV6-1 | NA | TRBJ2-7 | NA
CASSLRVGQGSYNEQFF | TGTGCCAGCTCACTACGCGTCGGACAGGGATCCTACAATGAGCAGTTCTTC | TRBV18 | NA | TRBJ2-1 | TRBD1
CASSFRASGPYEQYF | TGTGCCAGCAGCTTTCGGGCTAGCGGACCCTACGAGCAGTACTTC | TRBV5-6 | NA | TRBJ2-7 | TRBD2
CASSEDPWTGGGETQYF | TGTGCCAGCAGTGAAGACCCCTGGACAGGGGGCGGTGAGACCCAGTACTTC | TRBV2 | NA | TRBJ2-5 | TRBD1
CASSLTSEQFF | TGTGCCAGCAGCTTAACGAGTGAGCAGTTCTTC | TRBV7-2 | NA | TRBJ2-1 | NA
CASSQGTTGGNEQFF | TGTGCCAGCAGCCAAGGGACCACCGGAGGCAATGAGCAGTTCTTC | TRBV4-2 | NA | TRBJ2-1 | NA
CASIQGTEAFF | TGTGCCAGCATACAGGGTACTGAAGCTTTCTTT | TRBV6-5 | NA | TRBJ1-1 | NA
CASRPTGGAGYGYTF | TGTGCCAGCAGACCGACAGGGGGCGCGGGCTATGGCTACACCTTC | TRBV7-3 | NA | TRBJ1-2 | TRBD1
CASSLVGETQRYGYTF | TGTGCCAGCAGCTTAGTTGGGGAGACTCAGCGCTATGGCTACACCTTC | TRBV11-2 | NA | TRBJ1-2 | NA
CASSPNLYRATGGYTF | TGTGCCAGCAGCCCTAACTTATACCGGGCTACAGGGGGCTACACCTTC | TRBV4-2 | many | TRBJ1-2 | NA
CASSTGQGTSNRVNEQFF | TGTGCCAGCTCGACGGGACAGGGAACTAGCAATCGGGTCAATGAGCAGTTCTTC | TRBV18 | few | TRBJ2-1 | TRBD1
CASSQEYPLQGGQFF | TGCGCCAGCAGCCAAGAATACCCCCTACAGGGTGGGCAGTTCTTC | TRBV4-1 | NA | TRBJ2-1 | NA
CASSQDWTGGHTEAFF | TGCGCCAGCAGCCAAGATTGGACAGGGGGGCACACTGAAGCTTTCTTT | TRBV4-3 | once | TRBJ1-1 | TRBD1
CATRESSYNEQFF | TGTGCCACCCGCGAGTCCTCCTACAATGAGCAGTTCTTC | TRBV7-9 | NA | TRBJ2-1 | NA
CASRASGRVGQETQYF | TGTGCCAGCAGGGCTAGCGGGAGGGTCGGCCAAGAGACCCAGTACTTC | TRBV28 | NA | TRBJ2-5 | TRBD2
CASRKGEGDGYTF | TGTGCCAGCCGAAAGGGGGAAGGGGATGGCTACACCTTC | TRBV7-9 | NA | TRBJ1-2 | NA
CASSPTSGSYTGELFF | TGTGCCAGCAGCCCGACTAGCGGGAGTTACACCGGGGAGCTGTTTTTT | TRBV5-6 | NA | TRBJ2-2 | TRBD2
CASRGGLSTDTQYF | TGTGCCAGCCGGGGGGGGCTAAGCACAGATACGCAGTATTTT | TRBV2 | NA | TRBJ2-3 | TRBD2
CASSQEGSWYEQYF | TGTGCCAGCAGCCAGGAGGGGAGTTGGTACGAGCAGTACTTC | TRBV9 | NA | TRBJ2-7 | NA